Listed here are 19 T cell receptor beta chains from one sample, sequenced in a study of blood T cell repertoires in COVID-19. Generated by immunoSEQ multiplex PCR, the TCRdb table keeps only in-frame clones and is missing some. This sample has over 120,000 clones, with over 65% found just once. Sequencing used peripheral blood. The receptors derive from a human donor in a cohort sampled during active COVID-19.

For this clone: Different DNA sequences within this sample yield the same CDR3. The chain joins TRBV3-1 (or the pseudogene TRBV3-2) to TRBJ2-3, with 8 nucleotides matching TRBD1. The ends lost 4 bases at V and 2 bases at J; junction bases unmatched: 2. This CDR3 has 14 residues. The germline CDR1 and CDR2 sequences are LGHDT and YNNKEL (reference sequence). In DNA form, the CDR3 reads TGTGCCAGCAGCCCGACAGGGGTCACAGATACGCAGTATTTT. Protein sequence: CASSPTGVTDTQYF.

The rearrangement uses TRBV11-2 and TRBJ2-3; D is unresolved. The CDR3 has 16 amino acids. Looked up from germline, CDR1 is SGHAT and CDR2 is FQNNGV. V lost 5 bases and J 2 bases, leaving 17 bases between the germline ends. The CDR3 sequence: CASSPHSGDPTDTQYF. CDR3 coding DNA: TGTGCCAGCAGCCCCCATTCCGGAGACCCCACAGATACGCAGTATTTT.

This clone has a single count. The chain has TRBV19 and TRBJ1-1, with TRBD1 matching over 7 bases. The CDR3 is 15 residues long. From germline, CDR1 is LNHDA and CDR2 SQIVND (reference sequence). Trimming cost V 3 bases and J 8 bases; bases outside gene matches: 12. CDR3 nucleotide sequence: TGTGCCAGTAGTATTCCGACAGGGACCAACCCAGAAGCTTTCTTT. This encodes CASSIPTGTNPEAFF.

The V call is TRBV19, the J call TRBJ1-1, with D perhaps matching TRBD1 (5 bases). This CDR3 has 14 residues. Germline CDR1 reads LNHDA; CDR2 reads SQIVND (reference sequence). V was clipped by 5 bases and J by 5 bases, with 15 bases between them. CDR3 bases: TGTGCCAGTAGTTTCCAGGGAGGGCAGACTGAAGCTTTCTTT. Translated, it gives CASSFQGGQTEAFF.

The CDR3 sequence: CASTLQTGPYNEQFF. CDR3 DNA sequence: TGTGCCAGCACCCTTCAGACAGGGCCGTACAATGAGCAGTTCTTC. The chain employs TRBV6-5 and TRBJ2-1; 7 positions agree with TRBD1. Germline V gene lookup returns CDR1 MNHEY and CDR2 SVGAGI. After removal of 7 bases from V and 4 bases from J, the junction contained 10 bases not matched to a gene. The CDR3 runs 15 residues.

V gene TRBV6-5 combines with J gene TRBJ1-1; the match to TRBD1 covers 8 bases. V trimming: 10 bases; J trimming: 4 bases; junction bases outside the gene matches: 11. The V gene's germline CDR1 is MNHEY and CDR2 SVGAGI. This CDR3 has 14 residues. The CDR3 sequence: CATLERQGFTEAFF. The CDR3, as DNA: TGTGCCACCTTAGAAAGACAGGGGTTCACTGAAGCTTTCTTT.

This chain connects TRBV3-1 (or the pseudogene TRBV3-2) to TRBJ2-2; maybe TRBD2 (6 bases). The CDR3 totals 16 residues. The V and J ends lost 0 bases and 6 bases respectively, with 14 bases between them. The germline CDR1 and CDR2 sequences are LGHDT and YNNKEL (reference sequence). DNA of the CDR3: TGTGCCAGCAGCCAAGAGGTCGGGGGAGGTTCCGGGGAGCTGTTTTTT. Its protein product is CASSQEVGGGSGELFF.

The rearrangement uses TRBV19 and TRBJ1-2; unclear D gene. Germline V CDR1 and CDR2: LNHDA, SQIVND (reference sequence). The CDR3 extends over 14 amino acids. Trimming cost V 4 bases and J 4 bases, with 13 bases left between them. As DNA, the CDR3 is TGTGCCAGTAGTACACCAGGACTTCGCTATGGCTACACCTTC. It codes for CASSTPGLRYGYTF.

This clone showed up just once. V gene TRBV5-1 combines with J gene TRBJ2-5, with 7 bases identical to TRBD2. The V and J ends lost 1 base and 4 bases, in that order; junction bases with no gene match: 7. Germline loops: CDR1 SGHRS, CDR2 YFSETQ. CDR3 size: 15 residues. The CDR3, as DNA: TGCGCCAGCAGCTTGTTGGCGGGAGAAGGAGAGACCCAGTACTTC. The encoded protein is CASSLLAGEGETQYF.

The rearrangement uses TRBV30 and TRBJ2-1; 12 nucleotides agree with TRBD2. This CDR3 has 14 residues. From germline, CDR1 is GTSNPN and CDR2 SVGIG (reference sequence). Trimming took 7 bases from V and 7 from J; bases not matched to a gene: 8. The DNA of the CDR3 is TGTGCCTTCTCTAGCGGGGGGGGGCCGAATGAGCAGTTCTTC. Its translation: CAFSSGGGPNEQFF.

V usage is TRBV19 and J usage is TRBJ2-1; D is undetermined. CDR3 size: 12 residues. The V and J ends lost 7 bases and 3 bases respectively, with 7 bases between them. Per germline, CDR1 LNHDA and CDR2 SQIVND (reference sequence). CDR3 coding DNA: TGTGCCAGTATACCGGTCTACAATGAGCAGTTCTTC. Protein product: CASIPVYNEQFF.

This chain links TRBV19 with TRBJ1-5; the D gene is possibly TRBD1 (6 bases). Germline V CDR1 and CDR2: LNHDA, SQIVND (reference sequence). V was pared by 4 bases and J by 5 bases, with 9 bases between. The CDR3 has 13 residues. CDR3: CASSTYRDQPQHF. The CDR3 DNA reads as TGTGCCAGTAGTACGTACAGGGATCAGCCCCAGCATTTT.

The chain links TRBV2 to TRBJ1-5; possibly TRBD1 for D (5 bases). V lost 0 bases to trimming and J lost 7 bases, with 10 bases between them. This CDR3 has 14 amino acids. Germline V gene data show CDR1 as SNHLY and CDR2 as FYNNEI. CDR3 protein: CASSEAKGSQPQHF. The CDR3 nucleotides read TGTGCCAGCAGTGAAGCAAAGGGGTCGCAGCCCCAGCATTTT.

A single count supports this clone. The V call is TRBV2, the J call TRBJ1-4, with D perhaps TRBD1 (6 bases). Looked up from germline, CDR1 is SNHLY and CDR2 is FYNNEI. This CDR3 spans 15 amino acids. Trimming removed 4 bases at V and 3 bases at J, with 12 bases between. The CDR3 DNA is TGTGCCAGCAGTGTATCCAGGGGCCCTAATGAAAAACTGTTTTTT. Amino acid sequence: CASSVSRGPNEKLFF. The whole variable domain, filled in from reference TRBV2 and TRBJ1-4, reads EPEVTQTPSHQVTQMGQEVILRCVPISNHLYFYWYRQILGQKVEFLVSFYNNEISEKSEIFDDQFSVERPDGSNFTLKIRSTKLEDSAMYFCASSVSRGPNEKLFFGSGTQLSVL.

This rearrangement joins TRBV3-1 (or the pseudogene TRBV3-2) to TRBJ2-4; D is undetermined. The V and J ends lost 2 bases and 0 bases respectively, with 11 bases between them. The germline V gene encodes CDR1 LGHDT and CDR2 YNNKEL (reference sequence). The CDR3 runs to 16 residues. The CDR3 is CASSQSLILAKNIQYF. The DNA of the CDR3 is TGTGCCAGCAGCCAAAGCCTCATACTAGCCAAAAACATTCAGTACTTC.

This clone has a single count. This chain joins TRBV30 and TRBJ1-6, with TRBD1 identical over 7 bases. Germline assignment: CDR1 GTSNPN and CDR2 SVGIG (reference sequence). After removal of 3 bases from V and 6 bases from J, the junction contained 8 bases not matched to a gene. This CDR3 has 15 residues. The CDR3 nucleotides read TGTGCCTGGAGGACGGGAGGGGGCTCTAATTCACCCCTCCACTTT. Its translation: CAWRTGGGSNSPLHF.

This rearrangement joins TRBV2 to TRBJ1-4; possible D gene TRBD1, 5 bases. This CDR3 is 15 amino acids long. Looked up from germline, CDR1 is SNHLY and CDR2 is FYNNEI. The V gene lost 6 bases and the J gene lost 3 bases, with 14 bases spanning the gap. The CDR3 reads CASRQGDRANEKLFF. Written as DNA, the CDR3 is TGTGCCAGCAGGCAGGGCGATCGGGCTAATGAAAAACTGTTTTTT.

This clone was counted a few times. The chain is built from TRBV19 and TRBJ1-5; D gene unclear. Looked up from germline, CDR1 is LNHDA and CDR2 is SQIVND (reference sequence). The V end lost 2 bases, the J end lost 0 bases, and 8 bases lay between the germline ends. The CDR3 spans 15 residues. In DNA, the CDR3 is TGTGCCAGTAGTATACGAGGGAGTAGCAATCAGCCCCAGCATTTT. Its protein is CASSIRGSSNQPQHF.

V and J are TRBV30 and TRBJ2-3; tentatively, D is TRBD2 (7 bases). With 3 bases removed from V and 1 base from J, the gap between germline ends came to 14 bases. CDR1 is GTSNPN and CDR2 is SVGIG in the germline V gene (reference sequence). The CDR3 contains 15 residues. This chain's CDR3 is CAWRFRGAGTDTQYF. In nucleotides, the CDR3 is TGTGCCTGGAGATTTCGGGGGGCGGGCACAGATACGCAGTATTTT.